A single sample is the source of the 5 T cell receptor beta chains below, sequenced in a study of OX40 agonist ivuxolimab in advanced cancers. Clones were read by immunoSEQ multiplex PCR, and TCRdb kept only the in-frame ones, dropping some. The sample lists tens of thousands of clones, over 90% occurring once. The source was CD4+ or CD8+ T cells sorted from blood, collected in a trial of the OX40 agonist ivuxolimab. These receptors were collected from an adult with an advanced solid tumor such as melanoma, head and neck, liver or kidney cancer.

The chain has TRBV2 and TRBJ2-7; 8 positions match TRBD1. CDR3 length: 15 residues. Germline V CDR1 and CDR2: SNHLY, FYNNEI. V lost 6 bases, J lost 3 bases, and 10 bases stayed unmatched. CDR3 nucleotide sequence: TGTGCCAGCAGCGAAAACAGGGGGGTACACTACGAGCAGTACTTC. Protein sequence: CASSENRGVHYEQYF.

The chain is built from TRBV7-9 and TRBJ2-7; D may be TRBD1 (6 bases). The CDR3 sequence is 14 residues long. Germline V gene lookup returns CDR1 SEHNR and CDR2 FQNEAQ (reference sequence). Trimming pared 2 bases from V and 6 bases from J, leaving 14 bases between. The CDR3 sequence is CASSLLGAVREQYF. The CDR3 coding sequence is TGTGCCAGCAGCTTACTGGGGGCAGTACGCGAGCAGTACTTC.

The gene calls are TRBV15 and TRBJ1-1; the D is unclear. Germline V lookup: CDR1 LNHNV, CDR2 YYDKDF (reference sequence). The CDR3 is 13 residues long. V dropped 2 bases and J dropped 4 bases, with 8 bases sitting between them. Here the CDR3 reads CATSRPLGTEAFF. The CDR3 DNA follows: TGTGCCACCAGCAGACCCTTGGGCACTGAAGCTTTCTTT.

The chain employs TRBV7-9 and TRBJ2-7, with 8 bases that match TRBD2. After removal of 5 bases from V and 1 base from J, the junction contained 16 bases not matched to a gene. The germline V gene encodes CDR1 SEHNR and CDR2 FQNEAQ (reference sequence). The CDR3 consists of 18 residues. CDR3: CASSPGGGAPLASYEQYF. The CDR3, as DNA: TGTGCCAGCAGCCCGGGGGGGGGAGCCCCCTTAGCTTCCTACGAGCAGTACTTC.

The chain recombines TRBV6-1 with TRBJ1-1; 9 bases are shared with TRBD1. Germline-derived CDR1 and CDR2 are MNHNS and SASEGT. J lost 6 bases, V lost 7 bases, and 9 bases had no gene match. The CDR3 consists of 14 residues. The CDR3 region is CASKIKQGAPEAFF. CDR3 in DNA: TGTGCCAGCAAAATAAAACAGGGGGCACCTGAAGCTTTCTTT.